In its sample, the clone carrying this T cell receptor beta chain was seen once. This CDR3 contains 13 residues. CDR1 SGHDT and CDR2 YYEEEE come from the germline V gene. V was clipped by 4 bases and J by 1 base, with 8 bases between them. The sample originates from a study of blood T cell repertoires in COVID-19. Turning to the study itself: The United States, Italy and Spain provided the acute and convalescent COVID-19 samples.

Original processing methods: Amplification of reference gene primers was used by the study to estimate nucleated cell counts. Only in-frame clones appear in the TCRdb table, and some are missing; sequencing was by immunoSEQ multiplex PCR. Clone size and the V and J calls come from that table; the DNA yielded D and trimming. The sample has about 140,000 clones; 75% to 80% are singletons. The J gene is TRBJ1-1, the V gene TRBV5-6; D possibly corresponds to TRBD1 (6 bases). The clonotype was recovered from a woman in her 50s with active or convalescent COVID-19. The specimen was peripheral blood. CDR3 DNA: TGTGCCAGCAGCCAGACAGGGAACACTGAAGCTTTCTTT. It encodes CASSQTGNTEAFF. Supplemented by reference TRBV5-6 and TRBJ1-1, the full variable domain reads DAGVTQSPTHLIKTRGQQVTLRCSPKSGHDTVSWYQQALGQGPQFIFQYYEEEERQRGNFPDRFSGHQFPNYSSELNVNALLLGDSALYLCASSQTGNTEAFFGQGTRLTVV.